One and the same sample provided the 19 T cell receptor beta chains below, sequenced in a study of chemoradiotherapy in HPV16-positive cancers. Clones were read by immunoSEQ multiplex PCR, and TCRdb kept only the in-frame ones, dropping some. The sample has about 68,000 clones, approximately 91% seen once. Source: blood, taken from a patient who underwent chemoradiotherapy. These receptors were obtained from a human donor with HPV-associated anogenital cancer.

The rearrangement joins TRBV10-1 to TRBJ2-5; a weak D match, TRBD1 (6 bases). The germline V gene encodes CDR1 WNHNN and CDR2 SYGVQD (reference sequence). This CDR3 has 13 amino acids. V shed 7 bases and J shed 5 bases, with 14 bases lying between them. CDR3 sequence: CASNGQSGETQYF. The CDR3 DNA reads as TGCGCCAGCAACGGACAGTCCGGGGAGACCCAGTACTTC.

The chain combines TRBV7-2 with TRBJ2-7; TRBD2 is a possible D gene (5 bases). The CDR3 has 14 residues. The V end was cut by 3 bases, the J end by 6 bases, with 15 bases between. The germline V gene has CDR1 SGHTA and CDR2 FQGNSA. In DNA form, the CDR3 reads TGTGCCAGCAGCTTCTCGACATACGCGGGCGAGCAGTACTTC. Translated: CASSFSTYAGEQYF.

The V gene is TRBV2, the J gene TRBJ2-5; no firm D call. Germline CDR1 and CDR2: SNHLY and FYNNEI. The CDR3 length is 16 residues. V was pared by 6 bases and J by 2 bases, with 19 bases between. The CDR3 here is CASSRTWAAIQETQYF. The DNA of the CDR3 is TGTGCCAGCAGCCGTACGTGGGCAGCGATACAAGAGACCCAGTACTTC.

The gene calls are TRBV5-1 and TRBJ1-6; 11 bases fit TRBD1. CDR1 and CDR2 from the germline V gene are SGHRS and YFSETQ. The CDR3 covers 16 residues. V lost 3 bases and J lost 9; bases outside the gene matches: 8. The CDR3 is CASSSGQGGEVSPLHF. CDR3 nucleotide sequence: TGCGCCAGCAGCTCGGGACAGGGGGGTGAAGTTTCACCCCTCCACTTT.

The chain is built from TRBV11-2 and TRBJ1-4; D uncertain. Germline V gives CDR1 SGHAT, CDR2 FQNNGV. The CDR3 contains 14 residues. Trimming removed 2 bases from V and 8 bases from J, with 12 bases in between. CDR3 in amino acids: CASSLPGRREKLFF. As DNA, the CDR3 is TGTGCCAGCAGCTTACCTGGGCGGAGGGAAAAACTGTTTTTT.

J is TRBJ2-2 and V is TRBV6-5; no definite D call. The germline V gene encodes CDR1 MNHEY and CDR2 SVGAGI. V shed 3 bases and J shed 0 bases, with 8 bases lying between them. CDR3 length: 15 residues. The CDR3, as DNA: TGTGCCAGCAGTTATTCCTGGGCGAACACCGGGGAGCTGTTTTTT. Its translation: CASSYSWANTGELFF.

This chain joins TRBV30 and TRBJ1-2; the match to TRBD1 covers 10 bases. The CDR3 length is 15 residues. J lost 3 bases, V lost 2 bases, and 6 bases had no gene match. Germline CDR1 reads GTSNPN; CDR2 reads SVGIG (reference sequence). The DNA of the CDR3 is TGTGCCTGGAGTCTAGGGACAGGGGATCACTATGGCTACACCTTC. It yields the protein CAWSLGTGDHYGYTF.

The sample holds one count of this clone. The chain is built from TRBV19 and TRBJ1-5; a weak D match, TRBD1 (6 bases). V lost 3 bases, J lost 4 bases, and 16 bases lay in between. The CDR3 sequence is 16 residues long. Germline assignment: CDR1 LNHDA and CDR2 SQIVND (reference sequence). In DNA, the CDR3 is TGTGCCAGTAGTATCGGGGCAGGGGTTTTGAATCAGCCCCAGCATTTT. Translating it yields CASSIGAGVLNQPQHF.

V gene TRBV27 combines with J gene TRBJ1-5; D is unresolved. Trimming removed 4 bases at V and 0 bases at J, with 4 bases between. CDR3 length: 13 amino acids. CDR1 MNHEY and CDR2 SMNVEV come from the germline V gene (reference sequence). CDR3: CASSSYSNQPQHF. CDR3 in DNA: TGTGCCAGCAGTTCATATAGCAATCAGCCCCAGCATTTT.

CDR3: CASSSDLGGADFQPQHF. In DNA, the CDR3 is TGTGCCAGCAGCTCGGACTTGGGTGGGGCTGACTTTCAGCCCCAGCATTTT. The chain combines TRBV7-9 with TRBJ1-5; tentatively, D is TRBD1 (5 bases). The V gene lost 4 bases and the J gene lost 6 bases, with 22 bases spanning the gap. This CDR3 spans 17 amino acids. Germline V gives CDR1 SEHNR, CDR2 FQNEAQ (reference sequence).

By sample fraction, this clone is medium-sized. The chain carries TRBV29-1 and TRBJ2-1, with D possibly matching TRBD2 (5 bases). The CDR3 sequence is 17 residues long. V lost 4 bases to trimming and J lost 0 bases, with 19 bases between them. The germline V gene has CDR1 SQVTM and CDR2 ANQGSEA. As DNA, the CDR3 is TGCAGCGTTGTATCCCGGGATACCTCAAGCTCCTACAATGAGCAGTTCTTC. It translates to CSVVSRDTSSSYNEQFF.

The chain joins TRBV28 to TRBJ1-4, with TRBD1 as a possible D gene (6 bases). The CDR3 runs 15 residues. Deletions cut 3 bases from V and 11 bases from J, with 19 bases between. Per germline, CDR1 MDHEN and CDR2 SYDVKM. The CDR3 spells CASSLVGTTGGKLFF. The CDR3 DNA follows: TGTGCCAGCAGTTTGGTCGGGACAACCGGGGGGAAACTGTTTTTT.

As for this clone: A junction boundary mismatches the germline segment, possibly from a read error. The chain combines TRBV4-1 with TRBJ1-2; the match to TRBD1 covers 7 bases. The CDR3 length is 15 residues. Germline values: CDR1 MGHRA, CDR2 YSYEKL. The CDR3 region has the DNA TGCGCCAGCAGCCTTCTTCCTCGGGACAGTTATGTCTACACCTTC. Translation: CASSLLPRDSYVYTF.

This clone was seen a single time. The rearrangement uses TRBV5-1 and TRBJ1-2; 7 bases map to TRBD1. The germline V gene has CDR1 SGHRS and CDR2 YFSETQ. Germline trimming cut 5 bases from V and 3 bases from J; bases unmatched to any gene: 10. This CDR3 comprises 15 residues. The DNA of the CDR3 is TGCGCCAGCAGACCTGATTCCGGGACAGACTATGGCTACACCTTC. Encoded protein: CASRPDSGTDYGYTF.

The rearrangement uses TRBV5-1 and TRBJ2-3; TRBD2 is a possible D gene (5 bases). V lost 4 bases and J 0 bases, leaving 15 bases between the germline ends. Germline V gene sequence: CDR1 SGHRS, CDR2 YFSETQ. This CDR3 has 16 residues. The CDR3 protein is CASSPGVLKSTDTQYF. CDR3 coding DNA: TGCGCCAGCAGCCCCGGGGTGCTAAAAAGCACAGATACGCAGTATTTT.

The chain is built from TRBV5-6 and TRBJ1-4, with D hard to call. The V gene's germline CDR1 is SGHDT and CDR2 YYEEEE. V lost 2 bases and J 8 bases, leaving 13 bases between the germline ends. CDR3 size: 14 residues. The CDR3 region has the DNA TGTGCCAGCAGCTTAGCCGGTGAAACCGAAAAACTGTTTTTT. This codes for CASSLAGETEKLFF.

V is TRBV7-3 and J is TRBJ1-2; no clear D. Looked up from germline, CDR1 is SGHTA and CDR2 is FQGTGA. V lost 0 bases and J 4 bases, leaving 12 bases between the germline ends. The CDR3 extends over 15 amino acids. The CDR3 bases are TGTGCCAGCAGCTTAACCCCGGGGTCCTCCTATGGCTACACCTTC. Encoded protein: CASSLTPGSSYGYTF.

The CDR3 nucleotides are TGTGCCAGCAGTCTCGACGTTAATCAGCCCCAGCATTTT. Protein product: CASSLDVNQPQHF. The rearrangement links TRBV27 to TRBJ1-5, with D hard to call. Per the germline V gene, CDR1 is MNHEY and CDR2 is SMNVEV (reference sequence). The germline V and J ends were trimmed by 5 bases and 4 bases, with 9 bases remaining between them. CDR3 length: 13 residues.

The chain employs TRBV18 and TRBJ1-1; 9 positions agree with TRBD1. From germline, CDR1 is KGHSH and CDR2 LQKENI. CDR3 size: 15 residues. V trimming: 5 bases; J trimming: 5 bases; junction bases outside the gene matches: 9. CDR3 loop: CASSTTGGAGTEAFF. In nucleotides, the CDR3 is TGTGCCAGCTCAACAACAGGGGGCGCAGGGACTGAAGCTTTCTTT.